The next 5 T cell receptor beta chains were all read from a single sample in a study of OX40 agonist ivuxolimab in advanced cancers. Clones were sequenced by immunoSEQ multiplex PCR, and TCRdb holds only the in-frame ones, with some missing. The sample carries 75,000 to 100,000 clones, roughly 89% recorded once. Specimen: CD4+ or CD8+ T cells sorted from blood, collected in a trial of the OX40 agonist ivuxolimab. All receptors come from an adult with an advanced solid tumor such as melanoma, head and neck, liver or kidney cancer.

The V call is TRBV10-3, the J call TRBJ1-1; tentatively, D is TRBD1 (6 bases). Germline CDR1 is ENHRY and CDR2 is SYGVKD. V lost 4 bases, J lost 4 bases, and 13 bases lay in between. The CDR3 spans 14 residues. CDR3 region: CAISGGRTATEAFF. The CDR3 DNA reads as TGTGCCATCAGTGGGGGCAGGACAGCCACTGAAGCTTTCTTT.

This chain links TRBV7-3 with TRBJ2-2; D possibly uses TRBD1 or TRBD2 (5 bases each). Trimming shortened V by 4 bases and J by 7 bases, and 13 bases separated the two germline ends. Germline loops: CDR1 SGHTA, CDR2 FQGTGA. This CDR3 has 14 amino acids. CDR3 amino acids: CASSSGTFGGELFF. In DNA, the CDR3 is TGTGCCAGCAGCTCCGGGACCTTTGGCGGGGAGCTGTTTTTT.

The chain carries TRBV15 and TRBJ2-4; maybe TRBD1 (5 bases). Germline V gives CDR1 LNHNV, CDR2 YYDKDF (reference sequence). The CDR3 sequence is 15 residues long. Trimming removed 0 bases from V and 6 bases from J, with 12 bases in between. This chain's CDR3 is CATSRDRGAINIQYF. As DNA, the CDR3 is TGTGCCACCAGCAGAGATAGGGGCGCAATAAACATTCAGTACTTC. Combining the CDR3 with reference TRBV15 and TRBJ2-4 gives the whole variable domain DAMVIQNPRYQVTQFGKPVTLSCSQTLNHNVMYWYQQKSSQAPKLLFHYYDKDFNNEADTPDNFQSRRPNTSFCFLDIRSPGLGDTAMYLCATSRDRGAINIQYFGAGTRLSVL.

The CDR3 loop reads CASRQTGLFSYEQYF. The CDR3 DNA reads TGTGCCAGCAGACAAACGGGACTCTTCTCCTACGAGCAGTACTTC. This chain links TRBV27 with TRBJ2-7, with D possibly being TRBD2 (6 bases). This CDR3 spans 15 amino acids. The germline gives CDR1 MNHEY, CDR2 SMNVEV (reference sequence). V gave up 6 bases and J gave up 0 bases, with 15 bases separating them.

The V call is TRBV7-6, the J call TRBJ2-2, with D possibly TRBD2 on 6 matching bases. Germline CDR1 is SGHVS and CDR2 is FNYEAQ. This CDR3 contains 17 residues. V was pared by 5 bases and J by 2 bases, with 18 bases between. The CDR3 DNA sequence: TGTGCCAGCAGCCCCGCGGGGCTTACTATTAACACCGGGGAGCTGTTTTTT. Its protein is CASSPAGLTINTGELFF.